Sequencing of this TCR beta chain was carried out in a study of blood T cell repertoires in COVID-19. Some clones are missing from TCRdb's copy, which holds only in-frame ones; the method was immunoSEQ multiplex PCR. This table holds roughly 260,000 clones, roughly 84% found once. Germline values: CDR1 WSHSY, CDR2 SAAADI. V lost 6 bases to trimming and J lost 4 bases, with 18 bases between them. This CDR3 comprises 15 residues. The TCR comes from a woman under 30 with acute or convalescent COVID-19. Sample: peripheral blood. This chain joins TRBV10-2 and TRBJ1-2; D is ambiguous. CDR3 in DNA: TGCGCCAGCAGCGATCCGAAAAGCGGTAGCTATGGCTACACCTTC. It translates to CASSDPKSGSYGYTF.